This T cell receptor beta chain emerged from a study of shared clonotypes between healthy human individuals. With 9 bases clipped from V and 7 bases from J, the junction kept 5 bases outside the gene matches. The CDR3 is made up of 14 amino acids. CDR1 is ENHRY, CDR2 SYGVKD, per germline. CD45RO-negative, CCR7-selected cells formed the naive CD8 fraction, which excluded terminally differentiated effector memory CD45RA+ cells. Each replicate PCR on the sorted subsets used about 220 ng DNA (around 30,000 T cell genomes). Assay: immunoSEQ multiplex PCR; the TCRdb copy retains only in-frame clones and omits some. The sample includes about 2.1 million clones, about 93% seen only once; the top ten take more than 1.5%. Notes on the study in general: It was the non-shared clonotypes that had lower generation probabilities than clonotypes shared by all four donors. Enrolling few donors narrowed the genetic and exposure-history diversity that was represented.

Remarks on this clone: Its antigen is currently unknown.

The receptor comes from a man younger than 35 in good health. Some clones in this sample may be carry-over from other donors' samples. The sequenced sample was naive CD8+ T cells from PBMCs. The chain is built from TRBV10-3 and TRBJ2-1, with 14 bases that match TRBD2. The CDR3 bases are TGTGCCATAACCGGGACTAGCGGGAGTAATGAGCAGTTCTTC. Translated, it gives CAITGTSGSNEQFF.